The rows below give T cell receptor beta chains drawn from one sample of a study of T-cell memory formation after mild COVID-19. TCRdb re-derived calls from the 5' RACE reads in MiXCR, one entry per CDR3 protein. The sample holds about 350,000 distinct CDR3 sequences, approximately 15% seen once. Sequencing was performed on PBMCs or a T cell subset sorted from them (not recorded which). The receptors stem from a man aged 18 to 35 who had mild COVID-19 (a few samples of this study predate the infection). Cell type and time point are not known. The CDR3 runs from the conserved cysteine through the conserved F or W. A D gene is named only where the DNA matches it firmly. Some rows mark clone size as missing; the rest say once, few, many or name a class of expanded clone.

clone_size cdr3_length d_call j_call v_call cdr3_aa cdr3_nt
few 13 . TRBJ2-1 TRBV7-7 CASSPSQGNEQFF TGTGCCAGCAGCCCATCCCAGGGGAATGAGCAGTTCTTC
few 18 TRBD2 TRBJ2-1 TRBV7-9 CASSSPGGHLPPYNEQFF TGTGCCAGCAGCTCCCCGGGGGGGCATCTTCCTCCCTACAATGAGCAGTTCTTC
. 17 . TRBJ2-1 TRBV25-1 CASSLPPGAGSYNEQFF TGTGCCAGCAGTCTTCCCCCGGGGGCAGGGTCCTACAATGAGCAGTTCTTC
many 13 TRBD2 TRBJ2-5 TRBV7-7 CASSSSGGETQYF TGTGCCAGCAGCTCTAGCGGGGGGGAGACCCAGTACTTC
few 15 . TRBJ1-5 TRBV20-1 CSARRPNSGNQPQHF TGCAGTGCTAGGAGACCCAACAGCGGCAATCAGCCCCAGCATTTT
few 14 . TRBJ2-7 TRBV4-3 CASSQDRGIYEQYF TGCGCCAGCAGCCAAGATAGGGGGATCTACGAGCAGTACTTC
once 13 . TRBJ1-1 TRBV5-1 CASTPEGWTEAFF TGCGCCAGCACCCCTGAGGGTTGGACTGAAGCTTTCTTT
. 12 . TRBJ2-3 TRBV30 CAWSESTDTQYF TGTGCCTGGAGTGAATCGACAGATACGCAGTATTTT
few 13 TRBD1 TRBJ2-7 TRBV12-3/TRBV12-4 CASRRTGGHEQYF TGTGCCAGCAGACGGACAGGGGGCCACGAGCAGTACTTC
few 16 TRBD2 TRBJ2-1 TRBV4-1 CASSLILGGGGNEQFF TGCGCCAGCAGCCTCATCTTGGGCGGGGGTGGCAATGAGCAGTTCTTC
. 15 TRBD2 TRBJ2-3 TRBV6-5 CASTASGGGSETQYF TGTGCCAGCACGGCTAGCGGGGGGGGTTCGGAAACGCAGTATTTT
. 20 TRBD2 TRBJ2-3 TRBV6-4 CASIGGLAGGKAPSTDTQYF TGTGCCAGCATCGGAGGACTAGCGGGGGGGAAGGCCCCAAGCACAGATACGCAGTATTTT
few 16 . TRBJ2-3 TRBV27 CASSFKGVIRTDTQYF TGTGCCAGCAGTTTTAAGGGGGTGATACGCACAGATACGCAGTATTTT
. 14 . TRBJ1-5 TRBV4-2 CASSQGGVNQPQHF TGTGCCAGCAGCCAGGGAGGTGTCAATCAGCCCCAGCATTTT
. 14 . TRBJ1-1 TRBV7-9 CASSVKVENTEAFF TGTGCCAGCAGCGTAAAAGTGGAGAACACTGAAGCTTTCTTT
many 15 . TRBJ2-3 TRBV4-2 CASSQGGVKADTQYF TGTGCCAGCAGCCAAGGGGGGGTAAAGGCAGATACGCAGTATTTT
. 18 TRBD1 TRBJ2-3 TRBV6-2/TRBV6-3 CASTYNPRQGSFTDTQYF TGTGCCAGCACTTACAATCCGAGACAGGGGTCTTTCACAGATACGCAGTATTTT
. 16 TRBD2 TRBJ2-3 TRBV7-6 CANSSIAGGSTDTQYF TGTGCCAACAGCTCAATAGCGGGGGGGAGCACAGATACGCAGTATTTT
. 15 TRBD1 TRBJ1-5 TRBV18 CASSALDQGAQPQHF TGTGCCAGCTCAGCTCTCGATCAGGGGGCTCAGCCCCAGCATTTT
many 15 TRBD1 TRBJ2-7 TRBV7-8 CASSLVGTGSYEQYF TGTGCCAGCAGCTTAGTAGGGACAGGTTCCTACGAGCAGTACTTC
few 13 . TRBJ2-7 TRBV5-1 CASSLWGDYEQYF TGCGCCAGCAGCTTGTGGGGGGACTACGAGCAGTACTTC
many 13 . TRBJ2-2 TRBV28 CASSSQNTGELFF TGTGCCAGCAGTTCTCAGAACACCGGGGAGCTGTTTTTT
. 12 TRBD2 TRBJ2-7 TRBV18 CASSSAGSEQYF TGTGCCAGCTCCTCAGCGGGGTCTGAGCAGTACTTC
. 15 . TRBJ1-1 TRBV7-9 CASSSSTDSYTEAFF TGTGCCAGCAGCTCTAGCACCGACAGCTACACTGAAGCTTTCTTT
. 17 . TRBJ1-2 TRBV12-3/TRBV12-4 CASSFSYPTDPNYGYTF TGTGCCAGCAGTTTCTCCTATCCCACAGACCCTAACTATGGCTACACCTTC
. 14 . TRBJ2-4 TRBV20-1 CSARVYTGGNIQYF TGCAGTGCTAGAGTATACACAGGCGGAAACATTCAGTACTTC
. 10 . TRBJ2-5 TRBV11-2 CASRASTQYF TGTGCCAGCAGGGCTTCGACCCAGTACTTC
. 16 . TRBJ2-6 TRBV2 CASSDVRVAGANVLTF TGTGCCAGCAGTGATGTTCGGGTCGCTGGGGCCAACGTCCTGACTTTC
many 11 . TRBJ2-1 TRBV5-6 CASSHYNEQFF TGTGCCAGCAGCCACTACAATGAGCAGTTCTTC
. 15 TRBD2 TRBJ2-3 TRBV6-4 CASSGTSGTTDTQYF TGTGCCAGCAGTGGGACTAGCGGAACCACAGATACGCAGTATTTT
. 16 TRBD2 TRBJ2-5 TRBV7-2 CASSLVGGGPQETQYF TGTGCCAGCAGCTTAGTCGGCGGGGGGCCCCAAGAGACCCAGTACTTC
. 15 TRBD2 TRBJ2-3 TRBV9 CASSTISGSTDTQYF TGTGCCAGCAGCACAATTAGCGGGTCGACAGATACGCAGTATTTT
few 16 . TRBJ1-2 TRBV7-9 CASSEPDHFHNYGYTF TGTGCCAGCAGCGAACCCGATCACTTCCATAACTATGGCTACACCTTC
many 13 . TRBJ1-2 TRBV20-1 CSAPRDFGAGYTF .
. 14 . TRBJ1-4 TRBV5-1 CASSLSPGNEKLFF TGCGCCAGCAGTTTATCCCCGGGAAATGAAAAACTGTTTTTT
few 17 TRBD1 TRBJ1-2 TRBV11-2 CASSPDSGTGGAYGYTF TGTGCCAGCAGCCCAGACTCCGGGACAGGGGGCGCCTATGGCTACACCTTC
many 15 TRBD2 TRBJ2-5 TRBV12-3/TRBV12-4 CASSLALAGAQTQYF TGTGCCAGCAGTTTAGCACTAGCGGGGGCCCAGACCCAGTACTTC
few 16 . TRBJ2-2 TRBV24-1 CATSDLPGPSPGELFF TGTGCCACCAGTGACTTGCCGGGACCAAGCCCCGGGGAGCTGTTTTTT
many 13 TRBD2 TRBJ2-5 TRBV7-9 CAPGGGPQETQYF TGTGCCCCGGGCGGGGGTCCCCAAGAGACCCAGTACTTC
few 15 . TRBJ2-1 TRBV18 CASSIGQSSYNEQFF TGTGCCAGCTCAATAGGACAGAGCTCCTACAATGAGCAGTTCTTC
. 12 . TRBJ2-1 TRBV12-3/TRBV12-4 CASTLLGNEQFF TGTGCCAGCACCCTCCTAGGGAATGAGCAGTTCTTC
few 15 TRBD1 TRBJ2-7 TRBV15 CATSRSRQGTYEQYF TGTGCCACCAGCAGATCCCGACAGGGGACCTACGAGCAGTACTTC
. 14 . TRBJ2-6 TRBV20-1 CSASPLSGANVLTF TGCAGTGCTAGTCCCCTCTCTGGGGCCAACGTCCTGACTTTC
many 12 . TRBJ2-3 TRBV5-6 CASSLLMDTQYF TGTGCCAGCAGTCTGCTTATGGATACGCAGTATTTT
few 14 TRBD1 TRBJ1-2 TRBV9 CASSDSTGGYGYTF TGTGCCAGCAGCGACTCGACAGGGGGCTATGGCTACACCTTC
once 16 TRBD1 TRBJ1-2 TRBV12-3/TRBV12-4 CASSHLIQTGFYGYTF TGTGCCAGCAGTCACCTGATCCAGACAGGGTTCTATGGCTACACCTTC
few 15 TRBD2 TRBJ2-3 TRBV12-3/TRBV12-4 CASSYGGGARDTQYF TGTGCCAGCAGTTACGGCGGGGGGGCTCGAGATACGCAGTATTTT
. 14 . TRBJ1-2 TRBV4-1 CASSQGSDRYGYTF TGCGCCAGCAGCCAAGGCAGCGACCGCTATGGCTACACCTTC
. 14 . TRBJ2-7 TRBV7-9 CASRSTGSLYEQYF TGTGCCAGCAGGTCTACAGGGAGTCTCTACGAGCAGTACTTC
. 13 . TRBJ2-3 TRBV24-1 CATSESSTDTQYF TGTGCCACCAGTGAGTCTAGCACAGATACGCAGTATTTT
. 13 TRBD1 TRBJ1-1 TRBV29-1 CSAQGAQNTEAFF TGCAGCGCCCAGGGGGCTCAGAACACTGAAGCTTTCTTT
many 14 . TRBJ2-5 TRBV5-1 CASSHYGGQETQYF TGCGCCAGCAGCCACTACGGGGGACAAGAGACCCAGTACTTC
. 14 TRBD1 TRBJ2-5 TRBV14 CASSQLGQEETQYF TGTGCCAGCAGCCAACTGGGACAGGAAGAGACCCAGTACTTC